The present T cell receptor (beta chain) was sequenced within a study of shared clonotypes between healthy human individuals. Some clones are missing from TCRdb's copy, which holds only in-frame ones; the method was immunoSEQ multiplex PCR. The sample carries 2,500,000 or so clones, more than 85% recorded once. The ends lost 5 bases at V and 7 bases at J; junction bases unmatched: 6. The CDR3 runs 14 residues. Germline loops: CDR1 SEHNR, CDR2 FQNEAQ (reference sequence). This rearrangement joins TRBV7-9 to TRBJ1-4, with 8 bases fitting TRBD1. This receptor was obtained from a young man in good health. Some clones in this sample may be carry-over from other donors' samples. Sequencing was performed on naive CD4+ T cells from PBMCs. Subset defined: CD45RA+ positively selected. The CDR3 reads CASSPDRVGEKLFF. CDR3 sequence (DNA): TGTGCCAGCAGCCCGGACAGGGTTGGTGAAAAACTGTTTTTT. Full variable domain (missing parts from reference TRBV7-9 and TRBJ1-4): DTGVSQNPRHKITKRGQNVTFRCDPISEHNRLYWYRQTLGQGPEFLTYFQNEAQLEKSRLLSDRFSAERPKGSFSTLEIQRTEQGDSAMYLCASSPDRVGEKLFFGSGTQLSVL.